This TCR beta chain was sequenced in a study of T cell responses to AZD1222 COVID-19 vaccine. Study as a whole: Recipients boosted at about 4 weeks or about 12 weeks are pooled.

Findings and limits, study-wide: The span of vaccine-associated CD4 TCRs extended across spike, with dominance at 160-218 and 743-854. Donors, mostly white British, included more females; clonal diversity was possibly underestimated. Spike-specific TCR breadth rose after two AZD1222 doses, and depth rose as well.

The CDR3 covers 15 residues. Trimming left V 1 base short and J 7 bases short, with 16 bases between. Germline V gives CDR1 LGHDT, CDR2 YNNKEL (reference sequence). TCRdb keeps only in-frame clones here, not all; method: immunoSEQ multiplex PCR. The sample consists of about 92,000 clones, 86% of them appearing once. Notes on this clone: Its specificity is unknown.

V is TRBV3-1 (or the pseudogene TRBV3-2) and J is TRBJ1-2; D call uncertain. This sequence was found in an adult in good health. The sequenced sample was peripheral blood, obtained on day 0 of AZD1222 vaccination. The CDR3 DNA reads TGTGCCAGCAGCCAAGTTGGGTCCGCTGTAAGTGGCTACACCTTC. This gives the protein CASSQVGSAVSGYTF.